The 15 T cell receptor beta chains presented below share a single source sample, sequenced in a study of blood T cell repertoires in COVID-19. TCRdb's copy holds only in-frame clones and misses some; the assay was immunoSEQ multiplex PCR. The table shows under 350,000 clones, with approximately 86% occurring only once. Source material: PBMCs or T cells enriched from blood (not recorded which). These receptors originate from a woman in her thirties or forties with acute COVID-19.

This clone was counted once. V and J are TRBV19 and TRBJ1-1; D gene ambiguous. The ends were cut back, 6 bases at V and 6 bases at J, with 17 bases in the middle. The CDR3 spans 14 residues. Germline-derived CDR1 and CDR2 are LNHDA and SQIVND (reference sequence). The CDR3 sequence is CASRDRLRGAEAFF. CDR3 sequence (DNA): TGTGCCAGTAGAGATAGACTTAGAGGCGCTGAAGCTTTCTTT.

This chain links TRBV7-9 with TRBJ2-6; D ambiguous. The CDR3 sequence is 14 residues long. The V gene lost 2 bases and the J gene lost 1 base, with 3 bases spanning the gap. Per the germline V gene, CDR1 is SEHNR and CDR2 is FQNEAQ (reference sequence). CDR3 sequence: CASSLTSGANVLTF. The CDR3 nucleotides read TGTGCCAGCAGCTTAACATCTGGGGCCAACGTCCTGACTTTC.

This chain uses TRBV28 with TRBJ2-7; tentative D call: TRBD1 (8 bases). Germline CDR1 is MDHEN and CDR2 is SYDVKM. The CDR3 spans 12 residues. V gave up 6 bases and J gave up 6 bases, with 12 bases separating them. The CDR3 here is CASRTGEGEQYF. The CDR3 coding sequence is TGTGCCAGCAGGACAGGGGAGGGCGAGCAGTACTTC.

The chain couples TRBV3-1 (or the pseudogene TRBV3-2) to TRBJ1-6; TRBD1 might be the D (6 bases). Germline CDR1 reads LGHDT; CDR2 reads YNNKEL (reference sequence). The CDR3 contains 15 residues. Trimming took off 4 bases at V and 6 bases at J, with 13 bases between the two ends. CDR3 nucleotide sequence: TGTGCCAGCAGCCTAGAAGGGGGGGTTAATTCACCCCTCCACTTT. Residues: CASSLEGGVNSPLHF.

The chain carries TRBV10-3 and TRBJ1-2, with a tentative D call TRBD1 (6 bases). Between the trimmed V and J ends, which lost 4 bases and 2 bases, there was a span of 11 bases. The CDR3 consists of 14 residues. Germline V lookup: CDR1 ENHRY, CDR2 SYGVKD. The DNA of the CDR3 is TGTGCCATCAGTGTAACAGGGTTGAACTATGGCTACACCTTC. The encoded protein is CAISVTGLNYGYTF.

The chain uses TRBV6-2 or TRBV6-3 and TRBJ2-1, with TRBD2 matching over 9 bases. The CDR3 extends over 20 amino acids. Germline trimming cut 1 base from V and 10 bases from J; bases unmatched to any gene: 23. The germline gives CDR1 MNHEY, CDR2 SVGEGT. CDR3 coding DNA: TGTGCCAGCAGTTACTTGGGGATCTACTATAGCGGGAGCCCTATAGGAGAGCAGTTCTTC. Amino acids: CASSYLGIYYSGSPIGEQFF.

The chain joins TRBV29-1 to TRBJ1-5, with D possibly matching TRBD1 (6 bases). Germline-derived CDR1 and CDR2 are SQVTM and ANQGSEA. The length of the CDR3 is 14 residues. The germline V and J ends were trimmed by 7 bases and 4 bases, with 17 bases remaining between them. CDR3 region: CSATGGAGNQPQHF. The CDR3 bases are TGCAGCGCAACCGGGGGGGCAGGGAATCAGCCCCAGCATTTT.

The V gene is TRBV4-3, the J gene TRBJ1-1; D unresolved. The V end lost 5 bases, the J end lost 4 bases, and 26 bases lay between the germline ends. Germline CDR1 is LGHNA and CDR2 is YSLEER. The CDR3 spans 18 residues. CDR3 in DNA: TGCGCCAGCAGCGTTCATGCAGGTTTTCGCCGGTTGGCCACTGAAGCTTTCTTT. Translated: CASSVHAGFRRLATEAFF.

The V and J genes are TRBV28 and TRBJ1-2; 8 positions match TRBD1. The CDR3 totals 12 residues. The germline V gene encodes CDR1 MDHEN and CDR2 SYDVKM. The CDR3 loop reads CLTGVTNYGYTF. The CDR3 nucleotides are TGTCTGACAGGGGTCACTAACTATGGCTACACCTTC.

The J gene is TRBJ2-3, the V gene TRBV25-1; TRBD2 matches at 8 bases. The CDR3 spans 15 residues. Per the germline V gene, CDR1 is MGHDK and CDR2 is SYGVNS. With V trimmed by 2 bases and J by 0 bases, 1 base remained unmatched. The CDR3 DNA is TGTGCCAGCAGTGAAAGCGGGGGAAGCACAGATACGCAGTATTTT. Translating gives CASSESGGSTDTQYF.

Of note for this clone: One junction end disagrees with the germline gene, perhaps due to a read error. The chain carries TRBV7-2 and TRBJ2-7; D is undetermined. The CDR3 has 11 amino acids. CDR1 SGHTA and CDR2 FQGNSA come from the germline V gene. CDR3 protein: CASSLGVVLNF. CDR3 nucleotide sequence: TGTGCCAGCAGCTTAGGAGTGGTCCTGAACTTC.

The chain combines TRBV6-2 or TRBV6-3 with TRBJ1-3; D is undetermined. Germline V gene lookup returns CDR1 MNHEY and CDR2 SVGEGT. With 3 bases removed from V and 7 bases from J, the gap between germline ends came to 13 bases. This CDR3 spans 14 amino acids. Here the CDR3 reads CASSYAAPRNTIYF. CDR3 DNA sequence: TGTGCCAGCAGTTATGCCGCTCCCCGGAACACCATATATTTT.

This chain links TRBV11-1 with TRBJ2-5, with 7 bases fitting TRBD2. Germline V gives CDR1 SGHAT, CDR2 FQDESV (reference sequence). Unmatched junction bases numbered 10, after V lost 5 bases and J lost 7 bases. This CDR3 is built from 14 residues. The DNA for the CDR3 is TGTGCCAGCAGCCCCCGGGACTACCTAGTGACCCAGTACTTC. The encoded protein is CASSPRDYLVTQYF.

The chain combines TRBV2 with TRBJ1-1, with 7 bases matching TRBD1. J was trimmed by 5 bases and V by 7 bases; bases with no gene match: 13. The germline CDR1 and CDR2 sequences are SNHLY and FYNNEI. This CDR3 has 15 residues. CDR3 in DNA: TGTGCCAGCAAGGGGGCCGGGGGGGCGCCTACTGAAGCTTTCTTT. Protein sequence: CASKGAGGAPTEAFF.

This chain links TRBV3-1 (or the pseudogene TRBV3-2) with TRBJ1-1, with 9 bases that match TRBD1. J lost 4 bases, V lost 1 base, and 7 bases had no gene match. The length of the CDR3 is 16 residues. Germline V gene sequence: CDR1 LGHDT, CDR2 YNNKEL (reference sequence). CDR3 sequence: CASSQGTGDLGTEAFF. The CDR3 DNA reads as TGTGCCAGCAGCCAAGGGACAGGGGATCTGGGCACTGAAGCTTTCTTT.